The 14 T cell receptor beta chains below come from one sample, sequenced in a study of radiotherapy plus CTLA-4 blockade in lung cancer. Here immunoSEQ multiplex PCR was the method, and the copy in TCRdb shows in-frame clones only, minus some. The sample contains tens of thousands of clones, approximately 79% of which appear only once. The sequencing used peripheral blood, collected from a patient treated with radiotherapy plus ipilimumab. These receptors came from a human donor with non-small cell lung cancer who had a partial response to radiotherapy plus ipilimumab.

CDR3 amino acids: CASSPADIWNEQFF. CDR3 sequence (DNA): TGCGCCAGCAGCCCCGCTGACATTTGGAATGAGCAGTTCTTC. V usage is TRBV4-1 and J usage is TRBJ2-1; no firm D call. The V and J ends lost 4 bases and 7 bases respectively, with 14 bases between them. The CDR3 consists of 14 residues. Germline loops: CDR1 MGHRA, CDR2 YSYEKL.

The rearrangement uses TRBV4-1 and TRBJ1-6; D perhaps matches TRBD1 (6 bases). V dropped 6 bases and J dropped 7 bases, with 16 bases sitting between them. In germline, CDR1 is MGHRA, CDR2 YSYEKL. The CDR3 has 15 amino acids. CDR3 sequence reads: CASRPQGFDNSPLHF. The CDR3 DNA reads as TGCGCCAGCAGACCTCAGGGGTTTGACAATTCACCCCTCCACTTT.

CDR3 loop: CASSLDLRRRTVLPYEQYF. The DNA for the CDR3 is TGTGCCAGCAGCTTAGATCTACGCCGGCGGACAGTCTTACCCTACGAGCAGTACTTC. The chain joins TRBV11-2 to TRBJ2-5, with D maybe TRBD1 (6 bases). The J call may not be correct, given that the DNA end is closer to TRBJ2-7. Germline loops: CDR1 SGHAT, CDR2 FQNNGV. The CDR3 loop spans 19 amino acids.

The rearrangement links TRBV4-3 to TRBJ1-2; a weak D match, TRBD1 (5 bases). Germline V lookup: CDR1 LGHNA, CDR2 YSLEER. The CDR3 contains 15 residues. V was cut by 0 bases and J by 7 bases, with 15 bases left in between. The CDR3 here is CASSQDRAGMVGYTF. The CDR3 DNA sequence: TGCGCCAGCAGCCAAGACCGGGCAGGGATGGTTGGCTACACCTTC.

The CDR3 loop is CASSLLAASYEQYF. CDR3 nucleotides: TGTGCCAGCAGTCTCCTAGCGGCATCCTACGAGCAGTACTTC. V is TRBV2 and J is TRBJ2-7, with 7 bases fitting TRBD2. With 5 bases clipped from V and 1 base from J, the junction kept 5 bases outside the gene matches. This CDR3 is built from 14 residues. From germline, CDR1 is SNHLY and CDR2 FYNNEI.

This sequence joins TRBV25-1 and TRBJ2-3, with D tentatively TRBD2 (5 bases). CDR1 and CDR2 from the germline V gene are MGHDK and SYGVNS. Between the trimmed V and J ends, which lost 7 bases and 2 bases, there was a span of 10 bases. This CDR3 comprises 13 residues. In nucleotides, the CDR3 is TGTGCCAGCACTGCCGGGAACACAGATACGCAGTATTTT. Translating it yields CASTAGNTDTQYF.

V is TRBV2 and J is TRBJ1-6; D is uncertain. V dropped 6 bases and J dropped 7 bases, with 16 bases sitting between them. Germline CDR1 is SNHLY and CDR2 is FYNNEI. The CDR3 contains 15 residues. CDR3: CASSVGSHLNSPLHF. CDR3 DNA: TGTGCCAGCAGCGTCGGTAGCCATCTGAATTCACCCCTCCACTTT.

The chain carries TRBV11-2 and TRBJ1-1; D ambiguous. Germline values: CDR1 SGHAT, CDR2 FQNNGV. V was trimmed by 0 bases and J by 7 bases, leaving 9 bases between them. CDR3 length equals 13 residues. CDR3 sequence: CASSLERVGEAFF. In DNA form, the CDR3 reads TGTGCCAGCAGCTTAGAACGGGTGGGTGAAGCTTTCTTT.

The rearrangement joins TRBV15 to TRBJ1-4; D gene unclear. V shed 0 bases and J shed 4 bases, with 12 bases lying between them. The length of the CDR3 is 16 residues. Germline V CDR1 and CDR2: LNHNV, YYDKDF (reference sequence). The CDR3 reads CATSRDRTGNNEKLFF. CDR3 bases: TGTGCCACCAGCAGAGACCGGACGGGGAATAATGAAAAACTGTTTTTT.

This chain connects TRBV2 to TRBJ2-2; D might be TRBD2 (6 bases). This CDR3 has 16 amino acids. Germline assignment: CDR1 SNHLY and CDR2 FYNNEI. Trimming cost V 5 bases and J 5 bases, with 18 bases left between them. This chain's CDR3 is CASSWTGPAGTGELFF. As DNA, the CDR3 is TGTGCCAGCAGTTGGACTGGACCCGCGGGAACCGGGGAGCTGTTTTTT.

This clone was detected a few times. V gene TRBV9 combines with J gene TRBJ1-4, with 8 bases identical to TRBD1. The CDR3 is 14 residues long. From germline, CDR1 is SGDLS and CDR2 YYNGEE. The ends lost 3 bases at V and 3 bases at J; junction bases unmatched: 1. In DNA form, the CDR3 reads TGTGCCAGCAGCGGGGGACAGGCTAATGAAAAACTGTTTTTT. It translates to CASSGGQANEKLFF.

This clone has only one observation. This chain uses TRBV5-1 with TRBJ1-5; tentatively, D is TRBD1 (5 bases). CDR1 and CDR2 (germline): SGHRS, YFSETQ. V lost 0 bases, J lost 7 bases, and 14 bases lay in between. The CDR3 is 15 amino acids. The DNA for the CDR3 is TGCGCCAGCAGCTTGGGGCAGGGAGCGGGCCAGCCCCAGCATTTT. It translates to CASSLGQGAGQPQHF.

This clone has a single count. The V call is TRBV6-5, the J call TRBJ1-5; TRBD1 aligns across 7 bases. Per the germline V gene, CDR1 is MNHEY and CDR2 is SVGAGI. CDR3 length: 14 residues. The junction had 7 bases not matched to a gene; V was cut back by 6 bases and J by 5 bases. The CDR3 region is CASRPQGTHQPQHF. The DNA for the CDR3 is TGTGCCAGCAGACCACAGGGGACCCATCAGCCCCAGCATTTT.

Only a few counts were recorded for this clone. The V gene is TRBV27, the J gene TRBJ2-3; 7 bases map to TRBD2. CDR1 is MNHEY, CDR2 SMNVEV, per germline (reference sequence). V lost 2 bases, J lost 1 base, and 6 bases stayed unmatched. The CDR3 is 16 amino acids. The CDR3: CASSLGAGRGTDTQYF. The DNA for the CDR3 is TGTGCCAGCAGTTTAGGAGCGGGGAGGGGCACAGATACGCAGTATTTT.